A single sample is the source of the 18 T cell receptor beta chains below, sequenced in a study of CD8 T cells in ankylosing spondylitis. TCRdb itself ran the 5' RACE reads through MiXCR, one entry per CDR3 protein. The sample shows 85,000 to 100,000 distinct CDR3 sequences, just under 9% of them seen only once. Specimen: blood, either unsorted or a sorted T cell fraction (not recorded which). Receptors originate from a male donor with ankylosing spondylitis or in good health (not recorded which).

At least ten counts were recorded for this clonotype. V is TRBV5-1 and J is TRBJ2-5; the D gene could be TRBD1 or TRBD2 (5 bases each). The CDR3 contains 15 residues. Germline CDR1 is SGHRS and CDR2 is YFSETQ. V was pared by 4 bases and J by 4 bases, with 17 bases between. Written as DNA, the CDR3 is TGCGCCAGCAGCCCACGGCACGGGACCGGAGAGACCCAGTACTTC. Translating gives CASSPRHGTGETQYF.

V and J are TRBV5-1 and TRBJ2-5; 11 bases are shared with TRBD2. J lost 7 bases, V lost 0 bases, and 11 bases had no gene match. There are 17 residues in the CDR3. Germline V lookup: CDR1 SGHRS, CDR2 YFSETQ. The CDR3 reads CASSLAGTSGSSRTQYF. The CDR3 nucleotides are TGCGCCAGCAGCTTGGCCGGGACTAGCGGTTCCTCCAGGACCCAGTACTTC.

This clonotype was detected many times. V and J are TRBV5-1 and TRBJ1-3, with D hard to call. The germline V and J ends were trimmed by 0 bases and 0 bases, with 7 bases remaining between them. The germline V gene encodes CDR1 SGHRS and CDR2 YFSETQ. This CDR3 comprises 15 residues. In nucleotides, the CDR3 is TGCGCCAGCAGCTTGGTTCCGGCCTCTGGAAACACCATATATTTT. This gives the protein CASSLVPASGNTIYF.

The sample holds many counts of this clonotype. The rearrangement uses TRBV20-1 and TRBJ1-1, with a possible D match to TRBD1 (6 bases). The germline V gene encodes CDR1 DFQATT and CDR2 SNEGSKA (reference sequence). The CDR3 length is 14 residues. The ends were cut back, 4 bases at V and 5 bases at J, with 17 bases in the middle. This CDR3 reads CSANTGFIGTEAFF. The DNA of the CDR3 is TGCAGTGCTAATACAGGGTTCATTGGGACTGAAGCTTTCTTT.

This clonotype was seen ten or more times. The chain employs TRBV18 and TRBJ1-6, with 8 positions matching TRBD1. J lost 8 bases, V lost 2 bases, and 8 bases had no gene match. The CDR3 sequence is 16 residues long. Germline lookup yields CDR1 KGHSH and CDR2 LQKENI. The CDR3, as DNA: TGTGCCAGCTCACCAGGACAGGGCGGAGGGTATTCACCCCTCCACTTT. Protein sequence: CASSPGQGGGYSPLHF.

This clonotype was counted many times. The gene calls are TRBV18 and TRBJ1-1; D uncertain. The length of the CDR3 is 13 residues. Germline V gene sequence: CDR1 KGHSH, CDR2 LQKENI. V lost 1 base to trimming and J lost 3 bases, with 6 bases between them. The CDR3 coding sequence is TGTGCCAGCTCACCACTCCTGGACACTGAAGCTTTCTTT. Translated: CASSPLLDTEAFF.

The table lists this clonotype with many counts. This chain links TRBV20-1 with TRBJ2-3; possible D gene TRBD1, 6 bases. Germline V gene lookup returns CDR1 DFQATT and CDR2 SNEGSKA (reference sequence). V shed 6 bases and J shed 3 bases, with 19 bases lying between them. CDR3 length equals 15 residues. CDR3 coding DNA: TGCAGTGCCACTGCTTGGACAGAGCTGACAGATACGCAGTATTTT. This gives the protein CSATAWTELTDTQYF.

The sample holds many counts of this clonotype. This chain links TRBV29-1 with TRBJ1-4; TRBD1 aligns across 11 bases. The V segment lost 3 bases and the J segment 8 bases; nucleotides outside the gene matches: 5. The CDR3 has 14 amino acids. CDR1 SQVTM and CDR2 ANQGSEA come from the germline V gene. CDR3 nucleotides: TGCAGCGTTGATTCTGGGACAGGGGGGGAAAAACTGTTTTTT. It translates to CSVDSGTGGEKLFF.

This clonotype was counted ten times or more. This chain links TRBV7-3 with TRBJ2-1; D uncertain. The length of the CDR3 is 13 residues. CDR1 is SGHTA, CDR2 FQGTGA, per germline. V lost 4 bases, J lost 9 bases, and 13 bases lay in between. CDR3 sequence: CASSSLPSGEQFF. As DNA, the CDR3 is TGTGCCAGCAGCTCCCTCCCATCGGGTGAGCAGTTCTTC.

This clonotype came up many times. The rearrangement links TRBV9 to TRBJ2-1, with 12 nucleotides matching TRBD2. Germline CDR1 is SGDLS and CDR2 is YYNGEE. This CDR3 comprises 15 residues. Losses at the gene ends were 0 bases for V and 7 bases for J; bases not matched to a gene: 2. The CDR3 spells CASSVGLAGGNEQFF. The DNA for the CDR3 is TGTGCCAGCAGCGTAGGGCTAGCGGGGGGGAATGAGCAGTTCTTC.

This clonotype showed up many times. The chain employs TRBV3-1 and TRBJ1-5; D gene uncertain. Between the trimmed V and J ends, which lost 0 bases and 0 bases, there was a span of 6 bases. Germline V gene sequence: CDR1 LGHDT, CDR2 YNNKEL (reference sequence). The CDR3 extends over 15 amino acids. The DNA of the CDR3 is TGTGCCAGCAGCCAAGATCCAGCTAGCAATCAGCCCCAGCATTTT. Its protein is CASSQDPASNQPQHF.

A remark on this clonotype: Lacking the conserved final phenylalanine or tryptophan, this CDR3 likely reflects a read error. The CDR3 DNA follows: TGCAGTGCGATTACTAGCGGATCCTACAATGAGCAGTTCTCC. It is translated as CSAITSGSYNEQFS. The chain recombines TRBV20-1 with TRBJ2-1, with 8 bases lining up with TRBD2. After removal of 6 bases from V and 1 base from J, the junction contained 5 bases not matched to a gene. The CDR3 spans 14 residues. Germline V CDR1 and CDR2: DFQATT, SNEGSKA (reference sequence).

This clonotype has at least ten counts. J is TRBJ1-1 and V is TRBV4-1; 8 bases are a match to TRBD1. V shed 1 base and J 1 base; nucleotides not matched to a gene: 2. The CDR3 covers 15 residues. In germline, CDR1 is MGHRA, CDR2 YSYEKL. The CDR3 DNA is TGCGCCAGCAGCCAAGGACAGGGGAAGAACACTGAAGCTTTCTTT. Translation: CASSQGQGKNTEAFF.

There are many counts of this clonotype. CDR3 sequence reads: CSVEGDRAHTDTQYF. The CDR3, as DNA: TGCAGCGTTGAAGGCGACAGGGCACACACAGATACGCAGTATTTT. V is TRBV29-1 and J is TRBJ2-3, with 7 bases matching TRBD1. With V trimmed by 1 base and J by 2 bases, 6 bases remained unmatched. Germline CDR1 and CDR2: SQVTM and ANQGSEA. This CDR3 region has 15 residues.

The chain has TRBV11-2 and TRBJ1-5; no clear D. Trimming removed 4 bases from V and 5 bases from J, with 12 bases in between. Germline CDR1 reads SGHAT; CDR2 reads FQNNGV. The CDR3 contains 14 residues. The DNA for the CDR3 is TGTGCCAGCAGCTACGACGGGTCGTATCAGCCCCAGCATTTT. It encodes CASSYDGSYQPQHF.

This clonotype came up many times. The chain joins TRBV7-8 to TRBJ1-2, with 10 bases that match TRBD1. After removal of 4 bases from V and 4 bases from J, the junction contained 12 bases not matched to a gene. There are 17 residues in the CDR3. The germline V gene has CDR1 SGHVS and CDR2 FQNEAQ. CDR3 protein: CASSSDRGLLYLYGYTF. CDR3 nucleotides: TGTGCCAGCAGCTCTGACAGGGGGCTTCTGTACCTCTATGGCTACACCTTC.

V is TRBV11-2 and J is TRBJ2-1, with 9 bases matching TRBD2. The CDR3 loop spans 17 amino acids. The J segment lost 2 bases and the V segment lost 0 bases, leaving 5 bases of the junction unmatched. Germline loops: CDR1 SGHAT, CDR2 FQNNGV. This chain's CDR3 is CASSLDNSGGTYNEQFF. The CDR3 DNA is TGTGCCAGCAGCTTAGATAATAGCGGGGGAACCTACAATGAGCAGTTCTTC.

This clonotype was observed many times. The rearrangement uses TRBV12-3 or TRBV12-4 and TRBJ1-3, with 9 bases aligning to TRBD1. Trimming removed 6 bases from V and 5 bases from J; junction bases left unmatched: 5. This CDR3 comprises 14 residues. CDR3 DNA: TGTGCCAGCAGGGACAGGGGTGGTCGAAACACCATATATTTT. Translated, it gives CASRDRGGRNTIYF.